The entry below gives a single T cell receptor (beta chain) sequence along with its context. Its cognate antigen is unknown. These data belong to a study of response to subunit inactivated influenza vaccine. The CDR3 is 15 residues long. V lost 2 bases and J lost 1, with 11 bases in between. Per germline, CDR1 SEHNR and CDR2 FQNEAQ (reference sequence). Each CDR3 protein is one row after TCRdb ran MiXCR on the RT-PCR reads. This sample has about 500,000 distinct CDR3 sequences; 15% to 20% occur once, and the top ten carry 3%. Findings of the study overall: Authors suggested each seasonal influenza vaccination recruits few new T cells.

The sequencing used CD4+ T cells sorted from PBMCs, collected less than 25 months after vaccination. The sequence came from a man aged 50 to 69 who received an inactivated influenza vaccine. V usage is TRBV7-9 and J usage is TRBJ1-1, with a tentative D call TRBD1 (5 bases). DNA of the CDR3: TGTGCCAGCAGCTTAAGCAGGGTAAAGAACACTGAAGCTTTCTTT. It encodes CASSLSRVKNTEAFF.